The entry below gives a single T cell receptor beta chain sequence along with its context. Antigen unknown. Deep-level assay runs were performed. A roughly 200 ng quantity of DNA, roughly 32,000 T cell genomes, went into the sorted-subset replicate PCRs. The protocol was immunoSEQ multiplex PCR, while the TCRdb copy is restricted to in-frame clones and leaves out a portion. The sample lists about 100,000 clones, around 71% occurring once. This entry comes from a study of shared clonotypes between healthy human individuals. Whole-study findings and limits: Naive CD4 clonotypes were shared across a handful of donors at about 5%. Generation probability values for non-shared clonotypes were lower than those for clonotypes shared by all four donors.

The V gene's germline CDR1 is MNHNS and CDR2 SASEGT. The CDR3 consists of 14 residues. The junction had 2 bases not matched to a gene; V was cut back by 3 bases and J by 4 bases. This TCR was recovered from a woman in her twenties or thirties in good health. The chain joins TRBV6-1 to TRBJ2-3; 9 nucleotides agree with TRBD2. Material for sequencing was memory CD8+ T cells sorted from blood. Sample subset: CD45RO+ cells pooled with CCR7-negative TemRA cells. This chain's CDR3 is CASSEGLAADTQYF. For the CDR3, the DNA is TGTGCCAGCAGTGAGGGACTAGCCGCAGATACGCAGTATTTT.